The sequence of this TCR beta chain was determined in a study of spatial heterogeneity in lung cancer. Findings and limits, study-wide: The study found ubiquitous expanded tumor TCRs in blood more at resection than follow-up.

TCRdb passed the 5' RACE reads through MiXCR, listing each CDR3 protein once. Here the sample spans about 45,000 distinct CDR3 sequences, approximately 22% being singletons. The table lists this clonotype with a few counts. Its target is not known. Time point noted: blood at routine non-recurrence follow-up after resection. Germline V gene sequence: CDR1 DFQATT, CDR2 SNEGSKA (reference sequence). The V and J ends lost 3 bases and 4 bases respectively, with 12 bases between them. The length of the CDR3 is 13 residues. The specimen was PBMCs, collected at follow-up. This sequence was found in a female donor with early-stage non-small cell lung cancer. The chain recombines TRBV20-1 with TRBJ1-2; D is perhaps TRBD1 (5 bases). This chain's CDR3 is CSASFGGSYGYTF. The CDR3 DNA sequence: TGCAGTGCTAGTTTTGGGGGATCCTATGGCTACACCTTC.